Given below is one TCR beta chain in context. Its antigen is not identified. The sample comes from a study of CD8+CD57+ T cells in acquired aplastic anemia. The wider study: Sorted CD4+ and CD8+ cell DNA averaged roughly 3.2 ug. Notes on the study in general: Roughly 31 was the count of CD8+ CDR3 sequences that patients shared with controls. No significant difference in CD8+ Simpson's diversity was found between patients and controls.

The germline CDR1 and CDR2 sequences are SEHNR and FQNEAQ (reference sequence). V was cut by 2 bases and J by 1 base, with 17 bases left in between. There are 18 residues in the CDR3. It was patients with CD8+CD57+ cell expansion by flow cytometry who were chosen for sequencing. As a group, the patients uniformly had severe acquired aplastic anemia. Genomic DNA constituted the template upon which TCR beta VDJ and CDR3 profiling was performed. TCRdb called the reads again in MiXCR, with one record for every CDR3 protein. Among 200,000 to 250,000 distinct CDR3 sequences listed, 50% to 70% were seen once.

This clonotype was sampled from a human donor with aplastic anemia. Sequencing was done on a sample of sorted CD4+, CD8+, or CD8+CD57+ T cells (not recorded which) from PBMCs. This chain uses TRBV7-9 with TRBJ1-4; tentatively, D is TRBD1 (5 bases). The CDR3 DNA reads TGTGCCAGCAGCTTATCCGTAACGCAGGGAGTAACTAATGAAAAACTGTTTTTT. Translation gives CASSLSVTQGVTNEKLFF.